What follows are 3 T cell receptor beta chains derived from one specimen sequenced in a study of blood T cell repertoires in COVID-19. Only in-frame clones appear in the TCRdb table, and some are missing; sequencing was by immunoSEQ multiplex PCR. The repertoire holds some 80,000 clones, 65% to 85% seen once, with approximately 5.8% in the top ten. The sample was peripheral blood. These receptors all come from a man aged 55 to 69 with active or convalescent COVID-19.

The gene calls are TRBV5-5 and TRBJ2-3, with 7 nucleotides matching TRBD1. The CDR3 loop spans 13 amino acids. The trim removed 3 bases at V and 6 bases at J, leaving 4 bases unmatched. Germline lookup yields CDR1 SGHKS and CDR2 YYEKEE (reference sequence). CDR3 in DNA: TGTGCCAGCAGCTCCACGACAGGGGATACGCAGTATTTT. Its protein product is CASSSTTGDTQYF. Complete variable domain (other parts from reference TRBV5-5 and TRBJ2-3): DAGVTQSPTHLIKTRGQQVTLRCSPISGHKSVSWYQQVLGQGPQFIFQYYEKEERGRGNFPDRFSARQFPNYSSELNVNALLLGDSALYLCASSSTTGDTQYFGPGTRLTVL.

V and J are TRBV11-2 and TRBJ2-2; 9 bases are shared with TRBD2. This CDR3 spans 17 amino acids. V shed 2 bases and J 5 bases; nucleotides not matched to a gene: 9. Germline V CDR1 and CDR2: SGHAT, FQNNGV. CDR3 residues: CASSLNVLAGTTGELFF. CDR3 nucleotides: TGTGCCAGCAGCTTAAATGTTCTAGCGGGGACTACCGGGGAGCTGTTTTTT.

The genes are TRBV9 and TRBJ1-5; D not certain. Trimming shortened V by 4 bases and J by 5 bases, and 10 bases separated the two germline ends. The CDR3 consists of 13 residues. CDR1 is SGDLS and CDR2 is YYNGEE in the germline V gene. CDR3 nucleotides: TGTGCCAGCAGCCCACGTATAGATCAGCCCCAGCATTTT. Residues: CASSPRIDQPQHF.